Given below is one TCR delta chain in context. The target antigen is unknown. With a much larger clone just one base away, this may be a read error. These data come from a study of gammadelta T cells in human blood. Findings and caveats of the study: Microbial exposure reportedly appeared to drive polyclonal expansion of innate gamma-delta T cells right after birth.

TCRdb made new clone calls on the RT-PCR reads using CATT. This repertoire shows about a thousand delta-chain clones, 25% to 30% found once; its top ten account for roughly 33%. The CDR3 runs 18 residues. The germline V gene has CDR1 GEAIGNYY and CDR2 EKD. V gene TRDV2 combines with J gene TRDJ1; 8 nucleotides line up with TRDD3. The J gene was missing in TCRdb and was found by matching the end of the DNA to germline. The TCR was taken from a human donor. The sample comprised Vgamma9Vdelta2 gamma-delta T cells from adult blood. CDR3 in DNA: TGTGCCCGTGAATCACTTTTACTGGGGGCCCGGTACACCGATAAACTCATCTTT. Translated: CARESLLLGARYTDKLIF.